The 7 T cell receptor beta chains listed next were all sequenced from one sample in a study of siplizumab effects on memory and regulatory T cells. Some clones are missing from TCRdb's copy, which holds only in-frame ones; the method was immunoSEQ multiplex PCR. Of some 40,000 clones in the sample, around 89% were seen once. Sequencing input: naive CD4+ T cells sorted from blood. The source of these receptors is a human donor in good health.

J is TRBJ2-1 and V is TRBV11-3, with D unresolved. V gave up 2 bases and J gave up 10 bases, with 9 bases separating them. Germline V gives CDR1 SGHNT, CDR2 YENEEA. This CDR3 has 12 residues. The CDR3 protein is CASSLNGEEQFF. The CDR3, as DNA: TGTGCCAGCAGCTTAAATGGTGAGGAGCAGTTCTTC. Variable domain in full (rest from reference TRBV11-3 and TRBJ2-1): EAGVVQSPRYKIIEKKQPVAFWCNPISGHNTLYWYLQNLGQGPELLIRYENEEAVDDSQLPKDRFSAERLKGVDSTLKIQPAELGDSAVYLCASSLNGEEQFFGPGTRLTVL.

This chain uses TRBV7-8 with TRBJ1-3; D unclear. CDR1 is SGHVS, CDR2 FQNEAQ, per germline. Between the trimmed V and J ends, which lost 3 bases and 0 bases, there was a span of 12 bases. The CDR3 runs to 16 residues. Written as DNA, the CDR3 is TGTGCCAGCAGCTTGAAGAGCGGGTCCTCTGGAAACACCATATATTTT. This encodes CASSLKSGSSGNTIYF.

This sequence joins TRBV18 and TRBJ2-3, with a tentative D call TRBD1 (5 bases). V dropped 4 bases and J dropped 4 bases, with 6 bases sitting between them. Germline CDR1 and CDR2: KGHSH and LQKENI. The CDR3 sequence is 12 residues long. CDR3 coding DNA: TGTGCCAGCTCACGGGGCGCAGATACGCAGTATTTT. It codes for CASSRGADTQYF.

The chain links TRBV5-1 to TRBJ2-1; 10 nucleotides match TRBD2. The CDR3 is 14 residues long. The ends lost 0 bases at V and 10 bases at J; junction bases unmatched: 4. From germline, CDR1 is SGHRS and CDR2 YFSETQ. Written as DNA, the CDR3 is TGCGCCAGCAGCTTGGTTACTAGCGGGAACGAGCAGTTCTTC. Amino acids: CASSLVTSGNEQFF.

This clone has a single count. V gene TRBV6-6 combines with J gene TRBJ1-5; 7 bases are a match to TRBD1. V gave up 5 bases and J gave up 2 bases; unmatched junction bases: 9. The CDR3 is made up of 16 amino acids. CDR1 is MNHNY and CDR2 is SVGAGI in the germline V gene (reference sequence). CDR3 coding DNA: TGTGCCAGCAGTACCACTTCGGGGACAGGCAATCAGCCCCAGCATTTT. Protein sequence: CASSTTSGTGNQPQHF.

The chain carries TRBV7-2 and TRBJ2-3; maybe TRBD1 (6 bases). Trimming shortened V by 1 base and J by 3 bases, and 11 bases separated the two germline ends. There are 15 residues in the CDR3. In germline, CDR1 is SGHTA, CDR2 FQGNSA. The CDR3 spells CASSLESRGTDTQYF. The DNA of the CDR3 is TGTGCCAGCAGCTTAGAGAGCAGGGGTACAGATACGCAGTATTTT.

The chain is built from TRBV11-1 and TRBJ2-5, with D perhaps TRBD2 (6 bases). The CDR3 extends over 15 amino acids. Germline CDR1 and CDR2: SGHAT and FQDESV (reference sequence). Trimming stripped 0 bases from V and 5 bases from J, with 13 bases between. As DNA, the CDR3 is TGTGCCAGCAGCTTAGCGGGAGGAGGCTGGGAGACCCAGTACTTC. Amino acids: CASSLAGGGWETQYF.